The clone carrying this T cell receptor (beta chain) was counted once. This sample was included in a study of blood T cell repertoires in COVID-19. Study details: The United States, Italy and Spain were the sources of the acute and convalescent COVID-19 samples. In each case, the material was cDNA or gDNA derived from T cells, B-cell-depleted T cells, or PBMCs.

Per the original methods: Reference gene primer amplification in the assay estimated nucleated cell counts. The assay was immunoSEQ multiplex PCR, and TCRdb's table has in-frame clones only and misses some. V, J and clone size were drawn from that table, and D and trimming were deduced from the DNA. Of approximately 110,000 clones in the sample, roughly 83% were seen once. CDR3 length equals 13 residues. The germline CDR1 and CDR2 sequences are LNHDA and SQIVND (reference sequence). Trimming removed 5 bases at V and 4 bases at J, with 11 bases between. This clonotype originated in a human donor in a cohort sampled during active COVID-19. The V and J genes are TRBV19 and TRBJ1-1, with unresolved D. Sequencing was carried out using peripheral blood. CDR3 region: CASSAQAGTEAFF. The DNA of the CDR3 is TGTGCCAGTAGTGCCCAAGCAGGCACTGAAGCTTTCTTT.